One T cell receptor (beta chain) is described in this entry. Its antigen remains unknown. This specimen belongs to a study of cytomegalovirus exposure and HLA in healthy donors. 13 Jbeta primers and 60 Vbeta primers were used for the PCR. The method was immunoSEQ multiplex PCR; TCRdb's version includes in-frame clones alone and lacks a portion of them. The repertoire holds approximately 170,000 clones, with roughly 80% as singletons. General study findings and limits: DRB1 showed the most TCR associations and HLA-C the fewest in a later analysis, as rates varied by HLA locus.

The receptor's source is a male donor in good health and CMV-seronegative. The source material was PBMCs.

The CDR3 DNA follows: TGCGCCAGCAGCCAAGACAGGGCGTCAAGAAATGAGCAGTTCTTC. This translates into CASSQDRASRNEQFF. V usage is TRBV4-3 and J usage is TRBJ2-1; tentative D call: TRBD1 (5 bases). Trimming left V 0 bases short and J 7 bases short, with 13 bases between. CDR1 and CDR2 from the germline V gene are LGHNA and YSLEER. The CDR3 is 15 amino acids.